Each of the 26 T cell receptor beta chains below was sequenced from the same sample in a study of long-term antiretroviral therapy in people with HIV. Researchers report immunoSEQ v3.0 was run at survey level. Profiling relied on immunoSEQ multiplex PCR, and the TCRdb table lists in-frame clones only, not all of them. Of 30,000 or so clones in the sample, roughly 74% are singletons; the top ten hold 3.4%. The source was unsorted PBMCs, collected 3 years after starting antiretroviral therapy. The receptors were gathered from a man in his fifties with HIV.

The chain links TRBV11-2 to TRBJ2-7, with D uncertain. This CDR3 has 14 amino acids. V gave up 1 base and J gave up 4 bases, with 11 bases separating them. Germline loops: CDR1 SGHAT, CDR2 FQNNGV. In DNA, the CDR3 is TGTGCCAGCAGCTTAGTAGGACGGCTATACGAGCAGTACTTC. Protein sequence: CASSLVGRLYEQYF.

V and J are TRBV13 and TRBJ2-7; TRBD1 or TRBD2 may be the D gene (5 bases each). This CDR3 has 14 amino acids. Germline V lookup: CDR1 PRHDT, CDR2 FYEKMQ (reference sequence). V was cut by 0 bases and J by 2 bases, with 8 bases left in between. Here the CDR3 reads CASSLGGDAYEQYF. The CDR3 nucleotides read TGTGCCAGCAGCTTAGGGGGGGATGCCTACGAGCAGTACTTC.

The chain combines TRBV30 with TRBJ2-3, with D possibly TRBD2 on 6 matching bases. The CDR3 sequence is 14 residues long. Germline V gene lookup returns CDR1 GTSNPN and CDR2 SVGIG (reference sequence). V was cut by 4 bases and J by 0 bases, with 11 bases left in between. The CDR3 spells CAWTRTMSTDTQYF. Written as DNA, the CDR3 is TGTGCCTGGACCCGGACTATGAGCACAGATACGCAGTATTTT.

This clone has just a few counts. The chain combines TRBV19 with TRBJ2-7; TRBD1 agrees at 7 bases. The germline CDR1 and CDR2 sequences are LNHDA and SQIVND (reference sequence). J lost 3 bases, V lost 2 bases, and 4 bases had no gene match. The CDR3 extends over 14 amino acids. The CDR3 DNA is TGTGCCAGTAGTATAAACCCAGGGGGCTACGAGCAGTACTTC. Protein: CASSINPGGYEQYF.

The rearrangement links TRBV6-6 to TRBJ2-1; 11 bases are shared with TRBD1. The CDR3 spans 14 residues. Trimming cost V 5 bases and J 12 bases; bases outside gene matches: 9. Germline CDR1 MNHNY, CDR2 SVGAGI (reference sequence). The CDR3 bases are TGTGCCAGCAGTAGGACAGGGGGCGGAGGGGTGCAGTTCTTC. It encodes CASSRTGGGGVQFF.

This rearrangement joins TRBV29-1 to TRBJ2-2; 7 bases align to TRBD2. The CDR3 has 14 amino acids. J gave up 4 bases and V 4 bases, and 6 bases lay outside the gene matches. The germline CDR1 and CDR2 sequences are SQVTM and ANQGSEA. The CDR3 protein is CSVGEGRVTGELFF. CDR3 nucleotide sequence: TGCAGCGTTGGGGAGGGCCGAGTCACCGGGGAGCTGTTTTTT.

This clone was counted a few times. This chain's CDR3 is CASSVRGKRNTEAFF. For the CDR3, the DNA is TGTGCCAGCAGCGTCCGGGGGAAGAGGAACACTGAAGCTTTCTTT. The chain uses TRBV11-2 and TRBJ1-1; possibly TRBD1 for D (5 bases). The V and J ends lost 5 bases and 1 base respectively, with 14 bases between them. Germline values: CDR1 SGHAT, CDR2 FQNNGV. There are 15 residues in the CDR3.

The V and J genes are TRBV7-2 and TRBJ2-7, with D tentatively TRBD1 (6 bases). The CDR3 has 15 amino acids. Trimming removed 4 bases from V and 3 bases from J, with 16 bases in between. Germline-derived CDR1 and CDR2 are SGHTA and FQGNSA. CDR3 DNA sequence: TGTGCCAGCAGCTCCCAAGGGGCAGGGGTCTACGAGCAGTACTTC. Its protein is CASSSQGAGVYEQYF. Looking up the rest from reference TRBV7-2 and TRBJ2-7 gives the full variable domain: GAGVSQSPSNKVTEKGKDVELRCDPISGHTALYWYRQSLGQGLEFLIYFQGNSAPDKSGLPSDRFSAERTGGSVSTLTIQRTQQEDSAVYLCASSSQGAGVYEQYFGPGTRLTVT.

The rearrangement uses TRBV7-2 and TRBJ2-7, with D possibly matching TRBD2 (5 bases). Germline assignment: CDR1 SGHTA and CDR2 FQGNSA. The CDR3 is 14 residues long. With 4 bases removed from V and 0 bases from J, the gap between germline ends came to 10 bases. The CDR3 reads CASSSPRGSYEQYF. CDR3 bases: TGTGCCAGCAGCTCCCCACGGGGCTCCTACGAGCAGTACTTC.

The V call is TRBV7-7, the J call TRBJ2-7; D unclear. CDR3 size: 13 residues. Germline V CDR1 and CDR2: SSHAT, FNYEAQ (reference sequence). Trimming took 4 bases from V and 5 from J, leaving 12 bases between them. CDR3 DNA sequence: TGTGCCAGCAGCTACAACACGGGCGACGAGCAGTACTTC. Translated, it gives CASSYNTGDEQYF. Based on the CDR3 plus reference TRBV7-7 and TRBJ2-7, the full variable domain is GAGVSQSPRYKVTKRGQDVTLRCDPISSHATLYWYQQALGQGPEFLTYFNYEAQPDKSGLPSDRFSAERPEGSISTLTIQRTEQRDSAMYRCASSYNTGDEQYFGPGTRLTVT.

The rearrangement links TRBV28 to TRBJ2-6; tentatively, D is TRBD2 (5 bases). V was clipped by 3 bases and J by 0 bases, with 9 bases between them. This CDR3 has 16 amino acids. Germline V lookup: CDR1 MDHEN, CDR2 SYDVKM. The CDR3 region has the DNA TGTGCCAGCAGTTTCGGGGTAATCTCTGGGGCCAACGTCCTGACTTTC. Amino acids: CASSFGVISGANVLTF.

This clone was seen just once. The chain combines TRBV7-9 with TRBJ1-1; possible D gene TRBD1, 5 bases. This CDR3 has 14 residues. The germline V gene encodes CDR1 SEHNR and CDR2 FQNEAQ (reference sequence). Between the trimmed V and J ends, which lost 5 bases and 10 bases, there was a span of 20 bases. The CDR3 loop is CASSQRGPQLGAFF. CDR3 in DNA: TGTGCCAGCAGCCAAAGGGGTCCCCAACTGGGAGCTTTCTTT.

This clone was recorded a few times. CDR3 sequence reads: CAWRTPGTGGGEQFF. Here the CDR3 DNA reads TGTGCCTGGAGAACCCCCGGGACAGGGGGGGGTGAGCAGTTCTTC. The chain uses TRBV30 and TRBJ2-1; 11 positions match TRBD1. The CDR3 contains 15 residues. Germline trimming cut 3 bases from V and 9 bases from J; bases unmatched to any gene: 10. Germline V gene lookup returns CDR1 GTSNPN and CDR2 SVGIG (reference sequence). Full variable domain (rest looked up from reference TRBV30 and TRBJ2-1): SQTIHQWPATLVQPVGSPLSLECTVEGTSNPNLYWYRQAAGRGLQLLFYSVGIGQISSEVPQNLSASRPQDRQFILSSKKLLLSDSGFYLCAWRTPGTGGGEQFFGPGTRLTVL.

V and J are TRBV19 and TRBJ2-3; 8 bases are a match to TRBD2. This CDR3 comprises 15 residues. Germline V lookup: CDR1 LNHDA, CDR2 SQIVND (reference sequence). Trimming removed 3 bases from V and 6 bases from J; junction bases left unmatched: 8. DNA for the CDR3: TGTGCCAGTAGTATGACCGGGGGGGCCGCGGATACGCAGTATTTT. This gives the protein CASSMTGGAADTQYF.

V usage is TRBV2 and J usage is TRBJ1-3; D perhaps matches TRBD1 (6 bases). The length of the CDR3 is 14 residues. The germline V and J ends were trimmed by 5 bases and 5 bases, with 13 bases remaining between them. The germline gives CDR1 SNHLY, CDR2 FYNNEI. CDR3 coding DNA: TGTGCCAGCAGTAACAGGGACGGCCGAAACACCATATATTTT. This encodes CASSNRDGRNTIYF.

This clone showed up just a few times. CDR3 protein: CASRRWGRGPSNQPQHF. The CDR3 coding sequence is TGTGCCAGCAGGCGGTGGGGAAGGGGCCCTAGCAATCAGCCCCAGCATTTT. V usage is TRBV11-3 and J usage is TRBJ1-5; D is perhaps TRBD1 (5 bases). The CDR3 loop spans 17 amino acids. V shed 6 bases and J shed 0 bases, with 18 bases lying between them. Germline CDR1 reads SGHNT; CDR2 reads YENEEA.

This clone is labeled as medium-sized. V and J are TRBV7-6 and TRBJ2-7; D is unclear. The CDR3 extends over 14 amino acids. CDR1 is SGHVS and CDR2 is FNYEAQ in the germline V gene. V dropped 0 bases and J dropped 1 base, with 7 bases sitting between them. CDR3 in amino acids: CASSLAGQSYEQYF. CDR3 DNA sequence: TGTGCCAGCAGCTTAGCAGGGCAGTCCTACGAGCAGTACTTC.

The CDR3 bases are TGTGCCAGCAGCCCCGGAAGCGGACAAGAGACCCAGTACTTC. It yields the protein CASSPGSGQETQYF. This chain joins TRBV7-9 and TRBJ2-5, with D possibly being TRBD2 (5 bases). Per the germline V gene, CDR1 is SEHNR and CDR2 is FQNEAQ (reference sequence). Trimming pared 5 bases from V and 2 bases from J, leaving 12 bases between. The CDR3 sequence is 14 residues long.

V usage is TRBV7-6 and J usage is TRBJ2-1, with 8 bases fitting TRBD2. Losses at the gene ends were 1 base for V and 6 bases for J; bases not matched to a gene: 5. The CDR3 extends over 15 amino acids. Germline CDR1 is SGHVS and CDR2 is FNYEAQ. In nucleotides, the CDR3 is TGTGCCAGCAGCTTAGAACTAGCGGAATTCAATGAGCAGTTCTTC. It encodes CASSLELAEFNEQFF.

This chain joins TRBV19 and TRBJ1-6; a possible D gene is TRBD1 (6 bases). Deletions cut 4 bases from V and 7 bases from J, with 11 bases between. The length of the CDR3 is 14 residues. Looked up from germline, CDR1 is LNHDA and CDR2 is SQIVND (reference sequence). CDR3 sequence reads: CASSNGGSNSPLHF. In DNA form, the CDR3 reads TGTGCCAGTAGTAATGGGGGCAGCAATTCACCCCTCCACTTT.

J is TRBJ2-1 and V is TRBV18; the match to TRBD2 covers 14 bases. V was clipped by 3 bases and J by 10 bases; unmatched bases: 5. The CDR3 loop spans 15 amino acids. The V gene's germline CDR1 is KGHSH and CDR2 LQKENI. DNA of the CDR3: TGTGCCAGCTCACCGCCGGGACTAGCGGGAGAGGAGCAGTTCTTC. It specifies CASSPPGLAGEEQFF.

The chain has TRBV4-1 and TRBJ2-3; 8 bases line up with TRBD1. The V and J ends lost 4 bases and 6 bases, in that order; junction bases with no gene match: 12. CDR3 length equals 16 residues. Germline V lookup: CDR1 MGHRA, CDR2 YSYEKL. DNA for the CDR3: TGCGCCAGCAGCCTAGATCGGACAGGGCTGTCGGATACGCAGTATTTT. Its translation is CASSLDRTGLSDTQYF.

The chain employs TRBV6-1 and TRBJ2-7, with a weak D call TRBD1 (6 bases). Trimming took 1 base from V and 2 from J, leaving 18 bases between them. CDR3 length: 17 amino acids. Per germline, CDR1 MNHNS and CDR2 SASEGT. The CDR3 DNA is TGTGCCAGCAGTGAAGGCGTCACAGGGTTTGGTCCCTACGAGCAGTACTTC. It yields the protein CASSEGVTGFGPYEQYF.

The count of this clone is one. This chain links TRBV2 with TRBJ2-1, with a possible D match to TRBD1 (6 bases). The CDR3 length is 14 residues. Germline-derived CDR1 and CDR2 are SNHLY and FYNNEI. Deletions cut 6 bases from V and 6 bases from J, with 15 bases between. The CDR3 reads CASSTLLGGNEQFF. CDR3 nucleotides: TGTGCCAGCAGCACACTACTAGGGGGCAATGAGCAGTTCTTC.

The chain uses TRBV5-4 and TRBJ1-2; D remains unclear. This CDR3 is built from 13 residues. Trimming stripped 0 bases from V and 8 bases from J, with 11 bases between. Germline V gene sequence: CDR1 SGHNT, CDR2 YYREEE (reference sequence). DNA of the CDR3: TGTGCCAGCAGCTTGGGGACGGGTAGGGGCTACACCTTC. Protein product: CASSLGTGRGYTF.

This sequence joins TRBV5-4 and TRBJ2-7; a possible D gene is TRBD1 (5 bases). Germline assignment: CDR1 SGHNT and CDR2 YYREEE (reference sequence). This CDR3 region has 13 residues. Trimming removed 4 bases from V and 4 bases from J, with 12 bases in between. The CDR3 protein is CASSQGPQYEQYF. The CDR3 region has the DNA TGTGCCAGCAGCCAGGGCCCACAGTACGAGCAGTACTTC.